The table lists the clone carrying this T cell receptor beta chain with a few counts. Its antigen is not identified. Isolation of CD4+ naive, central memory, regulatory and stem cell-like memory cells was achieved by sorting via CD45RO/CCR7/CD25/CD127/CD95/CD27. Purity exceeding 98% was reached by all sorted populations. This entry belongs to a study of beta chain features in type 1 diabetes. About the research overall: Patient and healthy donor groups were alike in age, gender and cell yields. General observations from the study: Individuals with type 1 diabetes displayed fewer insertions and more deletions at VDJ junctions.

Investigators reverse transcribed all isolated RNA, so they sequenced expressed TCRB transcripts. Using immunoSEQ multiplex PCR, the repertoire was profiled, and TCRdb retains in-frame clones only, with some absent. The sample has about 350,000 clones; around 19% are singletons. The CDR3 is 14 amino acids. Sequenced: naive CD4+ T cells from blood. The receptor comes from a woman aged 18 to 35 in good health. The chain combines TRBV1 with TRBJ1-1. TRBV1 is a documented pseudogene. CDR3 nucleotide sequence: TGCACCAGCAGCCAAGGACTGGCCAACACTGAAGCTTTCTTT. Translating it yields CTSSQGLANTEAFF.